These T cell receptor beta chains were read from a single sample in a study of shared clonotypes between healthy human individuals. Profiled with immunoSEQ multiplex PCR; TCRdb holds only in-frame clones, not every one. The sample has about 980,000 clones, over 60% seen once; the top ten hold approximately 1.5%. Material: memory CD4+ T cells sorted from blood. The receptors shown here come from a man between 18 and 35 years old in good health. Both conserved end residues are part of each CDR3. A D gene is named only where the DNA matches it firmly. Size values are once, few and many counts, or a class for expanded clones, and some rows have none.

clone_size: .
cdr3_length: 14
v_call: TRBV4-3
d_call: TRBD1
j_call: TRBJ1-2
cdr3_nt: TGCGCCAGCAGCCAAGACAGGGGGGATCCTGGCTACACCTTC
cdr3_aa: CASSQDRGDPGYTF

clone_size: .
cdr3_length: 13
v_call: TRBV7-9
d_call: .
j_call: TRBJ2-3
cdr3_nt: TGTGCCAGCAGCGAAGGGGGCACAGATACGCAGTATTTT
cdr3_aa: CASSEGGTDTQYF

clone_size: many
cdr3_length: 16
v_call: TRBV28
d_call: .
j_call: TRBJ1-2
cdr3_nt: TGTGCCAGCAGCCCCACTTCAGCAGGGAAAGCTTATGGCTACACCTTC
cdr3_aa: CASSPTSAGKAYGYTF

clone_size: .
cdr3_length: 11
v_call: TRBV30
d_call: .
j_call: TRBJ2-3
cdr3_nt: TGTGCCTGGAGTGGGGCAGATACGCAGTATTTT
cdr3_aa: CAWSGADTQYF

clone_size: .
cdr3_length: 16
v_call: TRBV19
d_call: .
j_call: TRBJ2-7
cdr3_nt: TGTGCCAGTAGCAAAGTATCGCCAGGGGCCCCCTACGAGCAGTACTTC
cdr3_aa: CASSKVSPGAPYEQYF

clone_size: .
cdr3_length: 13
v_call: TRBV11-2
d_call: TRBD1
j_call: TRBJ1-1
cdr3_nt: TGTGCCAGCGGCTTACAGGGGAAGCCTGAAGCTTTCTTT
cdr3_aa: CASGLQGKPEAFF

clone_size: .
cdr3_length: 14
v_call: TRBV7-6
d_call: .
j_call: TRBJ2-7
cdr3_nt: TGTGCCAGCAGCTTAGACTATAACTCCTACGAGCAGTACTTC
cdr3_aa: CASSLDYNSYEQYF

clone_size: .
cdr3_length: 14
v_call: TRBV9
d_call: .
j_call: TRBJ2-7
cdr3_nt: TGTGCCAGCAGCGTAGATATCAGGGCCGGCGAGCAGTACTTC
cdr3_aa: CASSVDIRAGEQYF

clone_size: once
cdr3_length: 17
v_call: TRBV5-4
d_call: .
j_call: TRBJ1-1
cdr3_nt: TGTGCCAGCAGCTTGGCAGTAGGGGGGGGTCGGGACACTGAAGCTTTCTTT
cdr3_aa: CASSLAVGGGRDTEAFF

clone_size: few
cdr3_length: 17
v_call: TRBV30
d_call: .
j_call: TRBJ1-3
cdr3_nt: TGTGCCTGGAGTGTACGGATTCCATACCGTAGAGGAAACACCATATATTTT
cdr3_aa: CAWSVRIPYRRGNTIYF

clone_size: .
cdr3_length: 13
v_call: TRBV6-1
d_call: .
j_call: TRBJ2-3
cdr3_nt: TGTGCCAGCAGTGATAGCTACAGGGATACGCAGTATTTT
cdr3_aa: CASSDSYRDTQYF

clone_size: few
cdr3_length: 13
v_call: TRBV29-1
d_call: .
j_call: TRBJ1-5
cdr3_nt: TGCAGCGTTGGTGGGGGAAGCAATCAGCCCCAGCATTTT
cdr3_aa: CSVGGGSNQPQHF

clone_size: .
cdr3_length: 14
v_call: TRBV27
d_call: .
j_call: TRBJ2-7
cdr3_nt: TGTGCCAGCGGATCCGGGACGGGCTCCTACGAGCAGTACTTC
cdr3_aa: CASGSGTGSYEQYF

clone_size: .
cdr3_length: 14
v_call: TRBV7-2
d_call: TRBD1
j_call: TRBJ1-2
cdr3_nt: TGTGCCAGCAGCTACAGGGACAGAAACTATGGCTACACCTTC
cdr3_aa: CASSYRDRNYGYTF

clone_size: .
cdr3_length: 15
v_call: TRBV15
d_call: TRBD2
j_call: TRBJ2-7
cdr3_nt: TGTGCCACCAGCAGAGAACTAGCGGGAGGCTACGAGCAGTACTTC
cdr3_aa: CATSRELAGGYEQYF

clone_size: .
cdr3_length: 15
v_call: TRBV6-6
d_call: TRBD1
j_call: TRBJ2-5
cdr3_nt: TGTGCCAGCAGTTACGGCCAGGGGGATTCAGAGACCCAGTACTTC
cdr3_aa: CASSYGQGDSETQYF

clone_size: .
cdr3_length: 14
v_call: TRBV10-2
d_call: TRBD1
j_call: TRBJ2-5
cdr3_nt: TGCGCCAGCAGTGGGGACAGGGGGAAAGAGACCCAGTACTTC
cdr3_aa: CASSGDRGKETQYF

clone_size: .
cdr3_length: 15
v_call: TRBV5-5
d_call: TRBD1
j_call: TRBJ2-3
cdr3_nt: TGTGCCAGCAGCCGACTCGACAGGGCCCCGGATACGCAGTATTTT
cdr3_aa: CASSRLDRAPDTQYF

clone_size: .
cdr3_length: 11
v_call: TRBV12-5
d_call: .
j_call: TRBJ2-1
cdr3_nt: TGTGCTAGTGGCCTAGGGGGAGAGCAGTTCTTC
cdr3_aa: CASGLGGEQFF

clone_size: few
cdr3_length: 18
v_call: TRBV5-1
d_call: TRBD1
j_call: TRBJ2-6
cdr3_nt: TGCGCCAGCAGCTTAAGACAGGGGGTAAGCTCTGGGGCCAACGTCCTGACTTTC
cdr3_aa: CASSLRQGVSSGANVLTF

clone_size: few
cdr3_length: 14
v_call: TRBV5-1
d_call: .
j_call: TRBJ1-6
cdr3_nt: TGCGCCAGCAGTTACACGGCAGTAAATTCACCCCTCCACTTT
cdr3_aa: CASSYTAVNSPLHF

clone_size: few
cdr3_length: 14
v_call: TRBV28
d_call: .
j_call: TRBJ1-6
cdr3_nt: TGTGCCAGCAGAACAGGGACGGTAAATTCACCCCTCCACTTT
cdr3_aa: CASRTGTVNSPLHF

clone_size: .
cdr3_length: 15
v_call: TRBV18
d_call: .
j_call: TRBJ2-1
cdr3_nt: TGTGCCAGCTCTCCAGGGCCCAGCTCCTACAATGAGCAGTTCTTC
cdr3_aa: CASSPGPSSYNEQFF

clone_size: .
cdr3_length: 14
v_call: TRBV4-3
d_call: .
j_call: TRBJ1-3
cdr3_nt: TGCGCCAGCAGCGAACAGGGAGCTGGAAACACCATATATTTT
cdr3_aa: CASSEQGAGNTIYF

clone_size: many
cdr3_length: 12
v_call: TRBV30
d_call: .
j_call: TRBJ2-1
cdr3_nt: TGTGCCTGGAGTTTTTTGGGCAATGAGCAGTTCTTC
cdr3_aa: CAWSFLGNEQFF

clone_size: once
cdr3_length: 17
v_call: TRBV5-1
d_call: TRBD1
j_call: TRBJ1-2
cdr3_nt: TGCGCCAGCAGACTACGGGCGGGGACAGGGGCCAACTATGGCTACACCTTC
cdr3_aa: CASRLRAGTGANYGYTF

clone_size: .
cdr3_length: 11
v_call: TRBV2
d_call: .
j_call: TRBJ2-5
cdr3_nt: TGTGCCAGCATGTTAAGGGAGACCCAGTACTTC
cdr3_aa: CASMLRETQYF

clone_size: .
cdr3_length: 15
v_call: TRBV7-9
d_call: TRBD1
j_call: TRBJ2-2
cdr3_nt: TGTGCCAGCAGCTTTGACAGGGAAAACACCGGGGAGCTGTTTTTT
cdr3_aa: CASSFDRENTGELFF

clone_size: .
cdr3_length: 12
v_call: TRBV28
d_call: TRBD1
j_call: TRBJ1-2
cdr3_nt: TGTGCCAGCAGGGAGGGGGCCCGTGGCTACACCTTC
cdr3_aa: CASREGARGYTF

clone_size: once
cdr3_length: 15
v_call: TRBV30
d_call: .
j_call: TRBJ2-6
cdr3_nt: TGTGCCTGGACCCTACAGCCCTCTGGGGCCAACGTCCTGACTTTC
cdr3_aa: CAWTLQPSGANVLTF

clone_size: .
cdr3_length: 14
v_call: TRBV29-1
d_call: .
j_call: TRBJ2-2
cdr3_nt: TGCAGCGTTGAAGACAGAGCGTCCGGCGGGGAGCTGTTTTTT
cdr3_aa: CSVEDRASGGELFF

clone_size: .
cdr3_length: 15
v_call: TRBV6-1
d_call: .
j_call: TRBJ1-4
cdr3_nt: TGTGCCAGCAGTGTCCCCTTGATGTCTAATGAAAAACTGTTTTTT
cdr3_aa: CASSVPLMSNEKLFF

clone_size: .
cdr3_length: 15
v_call: TRBV5-6
d_call: .
j_call: TRBJ2-1
cdr3_nt: TGTGCCAGCAGCTTACCGGGGATGTCTTACAATGAGCAGTTCTTC
cdr3_aa: CASSLPGMSYNEQFF

clone_size: .
cdr3_length: 13
v_call: TRBV30
d_call: .
j_call: TRBJ1-2
cdr3_nt: TGTGCCTGGAGGGGCCTTATTGGGTATGGCTACACCTTC
cdr3_aa: CAWRGLIGYGYTF

clone_size: .
cdr3_length: 14
v_call: TRBV18
d_call: TRBD1
j_call: TRBJ2-7
cdr3_nt: TGTGCCAGTTCCCCGGGACAGGGGTTTAACGAGCAGTACTTC
cdr3_aa: CASSPGQGFNEQYF

clone_size: .
cdr3_length: 15
v_call: TRBV5-6
d_call: TRBD2
j_call: TRBJ2-2
cdr3_nt: TGTGCCAGCAGCTCCGGACTAGGGAGGACCGGGGAGCTGTTTTTT
cdr3_aa: CASSSGLGRTGELFF

clone_size: .
cdr3_length: 16
v_call: TRBV27
d_call: .
j_call: TRBJ1-3
cdr3_nt: TGTGCCAGCAGTTTTTACGGACCCAGCTCTGGAAACACCATATATTTT
cdr3_aa: CASSFYGPSSGNTIYF

clone_size: .
cdr3_length: 16
v_call: TRBV7-8
d_call: TRBD2
j_call: TRBJ2-3
cdr3_nt: TGTGCCAGCAGCTTAGGGACTAGCGGGATAACAGATACGCAGTATTTT
cdr3_aa: CASSLGTSGITDTQYF

clone_size: .
cdr3_length: 11
v_call: TRBV6-6
d_call: .
j_call: TRBJ2-6
cdr3_nt: TGTGCCAGCCTTGCGGCCAACGTCCTGACTTTC
cdr3_aa: CASLAANVLTF

clone_size: many
cdr3_length: 16
v_call: TRBV15
d_call: .
j_call: TRBJ1-2
cdr3_nt: TGTGCCACCAGCAGAGATCTGAGGGTTGATGGGTATGGCTACACCTTC
cdr3_aa: CATSRDLRVDGYGYTF

clone_size: .
cdr3_length: 15
v_call: TRBV7-2
d_call: TRBD1
j_call: TRBJ2-1
cdr3_nt: TGTGCCAGCAGCCTTGGCGGACAGGTTCCCCAAAAGCAGTTCTTC
cdr3_aa: CASSLGGQVPQKQFF

clone_size: .
cdr3_length: 15
v_call: TRBV19
d_call: .
j_call: TRBJ1-5
cdr3_nt: TGTGCCAGTAGTATGGGAGGGGGTGGCAATCAGCCCCAGCATTTT
cdr3_aa: CASSMGGGGNQPQHF

clone_size: few
cdr3_length: 15
v_call: TRBV19
d_call: TRBD1
j_call: TRBJ1-6
cdr3_nt: TGTGCCAGTAGTATTACCAGGGGGCATAATTCACCCCTCCACTTT
cdr3_aa: CASSITRGHNSPLHF

clone_size: .
cdr3_length: 16
v_call: TRBV28
d_call: .
j_call: TRBJ2-3
cdr3_nt: TGTGCCAGCACGAAGGACGGACAGCCTCTCGGAGATACGCAGTATTTT
cdr3_aa: CASTKDGQPLGDTQYF

clone_size: .
cdr3_length: 14
v_call: TRBV6-6
d_call: .
j_call: TRBJ2-2
cdr3_nt: TGTGCCAGCAGTTTATCGGGGAACACCGGGGAGCTGTTTTTT
cdr3_aa: CASSLSGNTGELFF

clone_size: .
cdr3_length: 17
v_call: TRBV7-9
d_call: TRBD1
j_call: TRBJ1-3
cdr3_nt: TGTGCCAGCAGCTTGGGACAGCCCGGATTGCTTGGAAACACCATATATTTT
cdr3_aa: CASSLGQPGLLGNTIYF

clone_size: .
cdr3_length: 14
v_call: TRBV11-3
d_call: TRBD1
j_call: TRBJ2-2
cdr3_nt: TGTGCCAGCAGCCCCGGGACAGGGGCCGGGGAGCTGTTTTTT
cdr3_aa: CASSPGTGAGELFF

clone_size: .
cdr3_length: 14
v_call: TRBV28
d_call: .
j_call: TRBJ2-1
cdr3_nt: TGTGCCAGCAGCCCCAGGGCTTCCTACAATGAGCAGTTCTTC
cdr3_aa: CASSPRASYNEQFF

clone_size: .
cdr3_length: 16
v_call: TRBV6-5
d_call: TRBD1
j_call: TRBJ1-1
cdr3_nt: TGTGCCAGCAGTTACTCCCACAGGGGTAAGAACACTGAAGCTTTCTTT
cdr3_aa: CASSYSHRGKNTEAFF

clone_size: .
cdr3_length: 12
v_call: TRBV5-8
d_call: .
j_call: TRBJ2-7
cdr3_nt: TGTGCCTCCAGGGGTTATCAGTACGAGCAGTACTTC
cdr3_aa: CASRGYQYEQYF

clone_size: .
cdr3_length: 15
v_call: TRBV7-2
d_call: TRBD2
j_call: TRBJ2-2
cdr3_nt: TGTGCCAGCAGCTTAGTAGCGGGGACCACCGGGGAGCTGTTTTTT
cdr3_aa: CASSLVAGTTGELFF

clone_size: few
cdr3_length: 17
v_call: TRBV5-6
d_call: TRBD1
j_call: TRBJ2-1
cdr3_nt: TGTGCCAGCAGGGACCTTGGACAGGGGATCTCCTACAATGAGCAGTTCTTC
cdr3_aa: CASRDLGQGISYNEQFF

clone_size: .
cdr3_length: 16
v_call: TRBV18
d_call: .
j_call: TRBJ1-3
cdr3_nt: TGTGCCAGCTCACGATACATTTGGTCGGATGGAAACACCATATATTTT
cdr3_aa: CASSRYIWSDGNTIYF

clone_size: few
cdr3_length: 13
v_call: TRBV28
d_call: .
j_call: TRBJ2-2
cdr3_nt: TGTGCCAGCAGTTTCAGTGGCACCGGGGAGCTGTTTTTT
cdr3_aa: CASSFSGTGELFF

clone_size: once
cdr3_length: 14
v_call: TRBV6-5
d_call: .
j_call: TRBJ1-4
cdr3_nt: TGTGCCAGCAGTTACGAGGGGATGGGGGAAAAACTGTTTTTT
cdr3_aa: CASSYEGMGEKLFF